These 21 T cell receptor beta chains were sequenced from one sample in a study of vaccination and CD4 T cells after COVID-19. The treatment is: roughly nine-day PBMC culture with coronavirus spike peptide pools or control peptides (ViraFEST assay). No cognate antigen is known for these TCRs. At the Johns Hopkins FTIC core, DNA taken from cultured CD4+ T cells was sequenced by way of the Oncomine TCR Beta short-read assay. TCRdb used MiXCR to reprocess the PCR reads, holding one entry per CDR3 protein. The sample has approximately 12,000 distinct CDR3 sequences, 45% to 55% seen once. Sequencing used CD4+ T cells from blood, cultured in vitro. These receptors were taken from a human donor who had recovered from COVID-19.

The table lists this clonotype with a few counts. The CDR3 sequence is CASSKSGTGSTDTQYF. The DNA of the CDR3 is TGTGCCAGCAGTAAGTCCGGGACAGGGAGCACAGATACGCAGTATTTT. This chain links TRBV6-1 with TRBJ2-3; the match to TRBD1 covers 9 bases. The germline V gene encodes CDR1 MNHNS and CDR2 SASEGT. The CDR3 runs to 16 residues. V dropped 5 bases and J dropped 0; count of bases not matched to a gene: 6.

J is TRBJ2-5 and V is TRBV20-1; 9 bases line up with TRBD2. V was clipped by 5 bases and J by 5 bases; unmatched bases: 9. Germline values: CDR1 DFQATT, CDR2 SNEGSKA (reference sequence). This CDR3 has 14 residues. This chain's CDR3 is CSAGRREGGETQYF. The DNA of the CDR3 is TGCAGTGCTGGGAGGCGGGAGGGAGGCGAGACCCAGTACTTC.

This clonotype occurred once. The CDR3 sequence is CSASGANQETQYF. The CDR3 DNA follows: TGCAGTGCTAGTGGGGCAAACCAAGAGACCCAGTACTTC. The J gene is TRBJ2-5, the V gene TRBV20-1, with D possibly matching TRBD1 (5 bases). Trimming shortened V by 3 bases and J by 0 bases, and 8 bases separated the two germline ends. The germline V gene has CDR1 DFQATT and CDR2 SNEGSKA (reference sequence). The CDR3 extends over 13 amino acids.

The chain combines TRBV28 with TRBJ2-7; weak D call: TRBD2 (6 bases). CDR3 size: 13 residues. The germline V gene has CDR1 MDHEN and CDR2 SYDVKM. Trimming removed 7 bases at V and 2 bases at J, with 12 bases between. CDR3 in amino acids: CASKRDLPYEQYF. The CDR3 DNA sequence: TGTGCCAGCAAAAGGGACTTGCCCTACGAGCAGTACTTC. The whole variable domain, filled in from reference TRBV28 and TRBJ2-7, reads DVKVTQSSRYLVKRTGEKVFLECVQDMDHENMFWYRQDPGLGLRLIYFSYDVKMKEKGDIPEGYSVSREKKERFSLILESASTNQTSMYLCASKRDLPYEQYFGPGTRLTVT.

This clonotype has just a few counts. The chain joins TRBV4-2 to TRBJ2-5, with 13 bases lining up with TRBD2. The CDR3 contains 18 residues. V was clipped by 0 bases and J by 2 bases; unmatched bases: 6. Germline values: CDR1 LGHNA, CDR2 YNFKEQ. The CDR3 spells CASSQDLLAGGHQETQYF. The CDR3 nucleotides read TGTGCCAGCAGCCAAGATTTACTAGCGGGAGGGCATCAAGAGACCCAGTACTTC.

The genes are TRBV19 and TRBJ2-2, with D possibly being TRBD2 (7 bases). CDR3 length: 16 amino acids. V was clipped by 6 bases and J by 5 bases, with 19 bases between them. Germline lookup yields CDR1 LNHDA and CDR2 SQIVND (reference sequence). The CDR3, as DNA: TGTGCCAGTAGGGATGGGGGGGCAGAAAGGACCGGGGAGCTGTTTTTT. Protein sequence: CASRDGGAERTGELFF.

This sequence joins TRBV3-1 and TRBJ2-5; D may correspond to TRBD1 or TRBD2 (6 bases each). Trimming left V 4 bases short and J 5 bases short, with 17 bases between. The germline V gene has CDR1 LGHDT and CDR2 YNNKEL (reference sequence). There are 15 residues in the CDR3. The CDR3 coding sequence is TGTGCCAGCAGCCTCGGGACACGCCGGGGGGAGACCCAGTACTTC. Its protein is CASSLGTRRGETQYF.

In its sample, this clonotype was seen once. The rearrangement joins TRBV6-1 to TRBJ1-4, with D unclear. The CDR3 runs 14 residues. The V gene's germline CDR1 is MNHNS and CDR2 SASEGT. Between the trimmed V and J ends, which lost 7 bases and 0 bases, there was a span of 9 bases. The CDR3 reads CASTVQTTNEKLFF. CDR3 DNA: TGTGCCAGCACGGTTCAGACAACTAATGAAAAACTGTTTTTT.

The chain links TRBV12-3 or TRBV12-4 to TRBJ1-2; D gene uncertain. CDR3 length: 13 residues. The V and J ends lost 6 bases and 0 bases respectively, with 8 bases between them. The CDR3 DNA follows: TGTGCCAGCAGCCTAAGGGCTAACTATGGCTACACCTTC. Amino acid sequence: CASSLRANYGYTF.

This chain uses TRBV15 with TRBJ1-2, with D unresolved. The germline CDR1 and CDR2 sequences are LNHNV and YYDKDF (reference sequence). CDR3 length equals 13 residues. V was trimmed by 0 bases and J by 5 bases, leaving 7 bases between them. CDR3 DNA: TGTGCCACCAGCAGAGACACAGATTATGGCTACACCTTC. Translation: CATSRDTDYGYTF.

This clonotype was recorded a few times. The chain carries TRBV5-4 and TRBJ2-5, with D hard to call. The CDR3 covers 15 residues. V gave up 0 bases and J gave up 5 bases, with 14 bases separating them. Germline V lookup: CDR1 SGHNT, CDR2 YYREEE (reference sequence). The CDR3 loop reads CASSLDRKSRETQYF. The CDR3 region has the DNA TGTGCCAGCAGCTTGGACCGCAAAAGTAGGGAGACCCAGTACTTC. Full variable domain (remainder filled in from reference TRBV5-4 and TRBJ2-5): ETGVTQSPTHLIKTRGQQVTLRCSSQSGHNTVSWYQQALGQGPQFIFQYYREEENGRGNFPPRFSGLQFPNYSSELNVNALELDDSALYLCASSLDRKSRETQYFGPGTRLLVL.

The V and J genes are TRBV28 and TRBJ1-4; no clear D gene. Per the germline V gene, CDR1 is MDHEN and CDR2 is SYDVKM. V lost 6 bases and J 8 bases, leaving 13 bases between the germline ends. The CDR3 sequence is 13 residues long. The CDR3: CASRTLVREKLFF. As DNA, the CDR3 is TGTGCCAGCAGAACATTAGTCAGGGAAAAACTGTTTTTT.

The chain recombines TRBV2 with TRBJ2-2; D may be TRBD1 or TRBD2 (5 bases each). This CDR3 is built from 15 residues. Germline assignment: CDR1 SNHLY and CDR2 FYNNEI. The V end lost 8 bases, the J end lost 0 bases, and 13 bases lay between the germline ends. The CDR3, as DNA: TGTGCCAGCGGAACCGGGACGTCGAACACCGGGGAGCTGTTTTTT. Protein sequence: CASGTGTSNTGELFF.

This clonotype was detected a few times. The chain has TRBV7-8 and TRBJ1-2, with TRBD1 matching 10 bases. CDR1 and CDR2 from the germline V gene are SGHVS and FQNEAQ. The CDR3 length is 16 residues. J was trimmed by 2 bases and V by 1 base; bases with no gene match: 4. CDR3 in DNA: TGTGCCAGCAGCTTAGGGCCGACAGGGGGCAACTATGGCTACACCTTC. The encoded protein is CASSLGPTGGNYGYTF.

This clonotype has just a few counts. The gene calls are TRBV15 and TRBJ2-3, with a tentative D call TRBD1 (6 bases). With 5 bases removed from V and 6 bases from J, the gap between germline ends came to 18 bases. Germline CDR1 and CDR2: LNHNV and YYDKDF (reference sequence). The length of the CDR3 is 15 residues. In DNA, the CDR3 is TGTGCCACCAGCGGCGAATTTACAGGGTGGGATACGCAGTATTTT. This gives the protein CATSGEFTGWDTQYF.

CDR3 amino acids: CATSRGRQVPNYGYTF. CDR3 in DNA: TGTGCCACCAGCAGAGGGAGGCAGGTCCCGAACTATGGCTACACCTTC. The J gene is TRBJ1-2, the V gene TRBV15; D gene uncertain. Germline CDR1 reads LNHNV; CDR2 reads YYDKDF (reference sequence). This CDR3 has 16 amino acids. V was cut by 1 base and J by 2 bases, with 14 bases left in between.

The CDR3 here is CASSLLAAGRETQYF. The CDR3 nucleotides read TGTGCCAGCAGCTTACTAGCGGCGGGCCGGGAGACCCAGTACTTC. V and J are TRBV7-3 and TRBJ2-5; the match to TRBD2 covers 7 bases. The CDR3 covers 15 residues. Germline V gene data show CDR1 as SGHTA and CDR2 as FQGTGA. The trim removed 2 bases at V and 5 bases at J, leaving 8 bases unmatched. The variable domain in full, with the rest retrieved from reference TRBV7-3 and TRBJ2-5, is GAGVSQTPSNKVTEKGKYVELRCDPISGHTALYWYRQSLGQGPEFLIYFQGTGAADDSGLPNDRFFAVRPEGSVSTLKIQRTERGDSAVYLCASSLLAAGRETQYFGPGTRLLVL.

The chain carries TRBV7-2 and TRBJ2-3; D is uncertain. The CDR3 has 12 amino acids. CDR1 is SGHTA and CDR2 is FQGNSA in the germline V gene. The V gene lost 1 base and the J gene lost 7 bases, with 6 bases spanning the gap. CDR3 sequence reads: CASSLVTYTQYF. The DNA for the CDR3 is TGTGCCAGCAGCTTAGTAACGTATACGCAGTATTTT.

The rearrangement links TRBV10-3 to TRBJ2-7; TRBD2 aligns across 8 bases. The CDR3 has 15 residues. Germline V gives CDR1 ENHRY, CDR2 SYGVKD. V lost 0 bases, J lost 1 base, and 2 bases stayed unmatched. CDR3 bases: TGTGCCATCAGTGAGTCCGGGACTAGATCCTACGAGCAGTACTTC. Its translation is CAISESGTRSYEQYF.

The chain is built from TRBV3-1 and TRBJ1-4; a weak D match, TRBD1 (6 bases). The CDR3 consists of 12 residues. In germline, CDR1 is LGHDT, CDR2 YNNKEL (reference sequence). Trimming took off 4 bases at V and 10 bases at J, with 10 bases between the two ends. Here the CDR3 DNA reads TGTGCCAGCAGCCCCCCGACAGGAAAACTGTTTTTT. Its protein product is CASSPPTGKLFF.

The rearrangement joins TRBV18 to TRBJ1-5; possibly TRBD1 for D (6 bases). Germline lookup yields CDR1 KGHSH and CDR2 LQKENI. Between the trimmed V and J ends, which lost 3 bases and 5 bases, there was a span of 14 bases. CDR3 length: 15 amino acids. The CDR3 spells CASSPGWAGDQPQHF. CDR3 nucleotide sequence: TGTGCCAGCTCACCGGGTTGGGCAGGGGATCAGCCCCAGCATTTT.